This T cell receptor (beta chain) was captured by sequencing in a study of OX40 agonist ivuxolimab in advanced cancers. Study details: Three patients got partial responses; one had hepatocellular carcinoma and two had cutaneous melanoma.

General observations from the study: People who partly responded at 0.1-3.0 mg/kg had some of the least clonal expansion seen.

This table comes from immunoSEQ multiplex PCR, and its TCRdb copy is limited to in-frame clones, with some not included. Counted here are roughly 89,000 clones, 85% to 90% occurring once; the ten biggest clones make up around 7.4%. To note about this clone: Its antigen is undetermined.

Germline values: CDR1 SQVTM, CDR2 ANQGSEA. This CDR3 spans 15 amino acids. Trimming removed 6 bases at V and 0 bases at J, with 17 bases between. Sample: CD4+ or CD8+ T cells sorted from blood, taken in a trial of the OX40 agonist ivuxolimab. V gene TRBV29-1 combines with J gene TRBJ1-2; no clear D gene. This sequence originates from an adult with an advanced solid tumor such as melanoma, head and neck, liver or kidney cancer. The CDR3 DNA follows: TGCAGCGTCGTGCCGACGGCCGACTCTAACTATGGCTACACCTTC. It yields the protein CSVVPTADSNYGYTF.